This TCR beta chain stems from a study of T cells after yellow fever vaccination. The overall study: Fractions containing few cells were prepared with SMART-Seq v4 Ultra Low Input. Notes on the study in general: The study re-detected most primary-vaccination clones after the booster (around 96% CD4, just over 85% CD8).

This clonotype was counted a few times. The antigen is not known. TCRdb reanalysed the 5' RACE reads using MiXCR and keeps one entry per CDR3 protein. The table includes 240,000 or so distinct CDR3 sequences, 6.9% detected once. The sequencing here drew on CD4+ T cells sorted from PBMCs, taken 15 days after the yellow fever booster vaccination. This clonotype was sampled from a man younger than 45 who received the YFV17D yellow fever vaccine.

The CDR3 sequence: CATSRLADREVRGYTF. The CDR3 nucleotides are TGTGCCACCAGCAGACTCGCGGACAGGGAGGTTCGGGGCTACACCTTC. The chain couples TRBV15 to TRBJ1-2, with 8 nucleotides matching TRBD1. After removal of 2 bases from V and 8 bases from J, the junction contained 13 bases not matched to a gene. This CDR3 comprises 16 residues. From germline, CDR1 is LNHNV and CDR2 YYDKDF (reference sequence).